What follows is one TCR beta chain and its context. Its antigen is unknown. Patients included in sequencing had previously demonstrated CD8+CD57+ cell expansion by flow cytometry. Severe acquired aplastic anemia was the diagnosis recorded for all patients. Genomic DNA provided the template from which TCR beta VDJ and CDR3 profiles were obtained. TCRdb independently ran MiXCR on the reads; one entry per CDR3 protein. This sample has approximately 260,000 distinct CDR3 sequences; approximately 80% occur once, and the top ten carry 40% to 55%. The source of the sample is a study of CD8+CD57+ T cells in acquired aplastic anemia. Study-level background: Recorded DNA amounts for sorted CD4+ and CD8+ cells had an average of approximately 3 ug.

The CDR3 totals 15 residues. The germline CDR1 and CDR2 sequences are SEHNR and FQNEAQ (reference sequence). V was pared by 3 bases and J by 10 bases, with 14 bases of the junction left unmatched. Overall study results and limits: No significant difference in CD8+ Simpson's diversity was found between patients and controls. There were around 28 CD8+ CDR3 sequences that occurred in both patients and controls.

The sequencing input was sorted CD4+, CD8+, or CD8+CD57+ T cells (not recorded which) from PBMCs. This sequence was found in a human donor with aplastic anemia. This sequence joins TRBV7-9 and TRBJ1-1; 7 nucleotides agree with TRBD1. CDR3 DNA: TGTGCCAGCAGCTTCGAGGTTACGGGGGGACAGTTAGCTTTCTTT. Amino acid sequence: CASSFEVTGGQLAFF.